One sample yielded the 6 T cell receptor beta chains listed below, sequenced in a study of T cells in Graves' hyperthyroidism and ophthalmopathy. Amplification targeted TCR beta CDR3 regions from RNA transcripts. During a first-round RT-PCR of the TCR CDR3, the HTBI primer set was used. TCRdb re-analysed the multiplex PCR reads in MiXCR, keeping a single row per CDR3 protein. The sample has hundreds of thousands of distinct CDR3 sequences; about 43% are singletons. Material for sequencing was peripheral blood or thyroid tissue (not recorded which). These receptors were collected from a woman aged 18 to 35 with Graves' hyperthyroidism.

This clonotype was seen a handful of times. The V gene is TRBV7-6, the J gene TRBJ2-7, with D unclear. This CDR3 has 13 residues. Between the trimmed V and J ends, which lost 5 bases and 6 bases, there was a span of 14 bases. The germline gives CDR1 SGHVS, CDR2 FNYEAQ. The CDR3 sequence is CASSRLPLGEQYF. In DNA, the CDR3 is TGTGCCAGCAGCAGACTCCCTCTGGGCGAGCAGTACTTC.

The sample holds many counts of this clonotype. V gene TRBV7-9 combines with J gene TRBJ2-2, with D unclear. This CDR3 is built from 14 residues. Trimming stripped 2 bases from V and 0 bases from J, with 4 bases between. Germline V gene data show CDR1 as SEHNR and CDR2 as FQNEAQ (reference sequence). The CDR3 loop reads CASSLQANTGELFF. The CDR3 DNA reads as TGTGCCAGCAGCTTACAGGCGAACACCGGGGAGCTGTTTTTT.

The chain is built from TRBV7-2 and TRBJ2-2; D is unclear. This CDR3 is built from 18 residues. V dropped 5 bases and J dropped 1 base, with 20 bases sitting between them. In germline, CDR1 is SGHTA, CDR2 FQGNSA. For the CDR3, the DNA is TGTGCCAGCAGCCAAGGTTTCGGCAGGCGAAAGAACACCGGGGAGCTGTTTTTT. Protein: CASSQGFGRRKNTGELFF.

This clonotype was observed a handful of times. V is TRBV11-1 and J is TRBJ2-5; no firm D call. The germline CDR1 and CDR2 sequences are SGHAT and FQDESV (reference sequence). The CDR3 covers 13 residues. Trimming shortened V by 4 bases and J by 4 bases, and 10 bases separated the two germline ends. The CDR3 is CASSWTEIETQYF. The DNA for the CDR3 is TGTGCCAGCAGCTGGACGGAAATAGAGACCCAGTACTTC.

This clonotype has only a few counts. The chain couples TRBV24-1 to TRBJ2-2; 7 bases map to TRBD2. The CDR3 totals 16 residues. Germline V gene sequence: CDR1 KGHDR, CDR2 SFDVKD. The J segment lost 0 bases and the V segment lost 0 bases, leaving 0 bases of the junction unmatched. CDR3: CATSDLGLANTGELFF. DNA of the CDR3: TGTGCCACCAGTGATTTGGGACTAGCGAACACCGGGGAGCTGTTTTTT.

V is TRBV11-2 and J is TRBJ2-2; no clear D. CDR1 and CDR2 from the germline V gene are SGHAT and FQNNGV. This CDR3 region has 17 residues. V was trimmed by 7 bases and J by 4 bases, leaving 22 bases between them. The CDR3 region is CASTRIADPRGTGELFF. The CDR3 DNA sequence: TGTGCCAGCACCCGAATCGCGGACCCGCGAGGCACCGGGGAGCTGTTTTTT.